What follows describes a single T cell receptor (beta chain). The antigen is undetermined. A junction boundary mismatches the germline segment, possibly from a read error. Amplification yielded TCR beta CDR3 regions, with RNA transcripts as the source. In the first-round RT-PCR of the TCR CDR3, the HTBI primer set was used. TCRdb reprocessed the multiplex PCR reads with MiXCR, giving one entry per CDR3 protein. This table holds roughly 510,000 distinct CDR3 sequences, 40% to 55% found once. This entry is derived from a study of T cells in Graves' hyperthyroidism and ophthalmopathy. Study observations and caveats: The blood repertoire included most of the expanded thyroid clonotypes above 0.001.

Exclusions: uncontrolled infection, other autoimmune disease, pregnancy, lactation. Germline V gives CDR1 MNHEY, CDR2 SVGAGI. CDR3 length: 13 amino acids. The specimen was peripheral blood or thyroid tissue (not recorded which). This TCR came from an adult woman with Graves' disease, either hyperthyroidism or ophthalmopathy (not recorded which). V and J are TRBV6-5 and TRBJ1-1; tentatively, D is TRBD1 (6 bases). CDR3 DNA sequence: TGTGCCAGCAGTTACGGCACAGGGCGGGAAGCCTTCTTT. It translates to CASSYGTGREAFF.